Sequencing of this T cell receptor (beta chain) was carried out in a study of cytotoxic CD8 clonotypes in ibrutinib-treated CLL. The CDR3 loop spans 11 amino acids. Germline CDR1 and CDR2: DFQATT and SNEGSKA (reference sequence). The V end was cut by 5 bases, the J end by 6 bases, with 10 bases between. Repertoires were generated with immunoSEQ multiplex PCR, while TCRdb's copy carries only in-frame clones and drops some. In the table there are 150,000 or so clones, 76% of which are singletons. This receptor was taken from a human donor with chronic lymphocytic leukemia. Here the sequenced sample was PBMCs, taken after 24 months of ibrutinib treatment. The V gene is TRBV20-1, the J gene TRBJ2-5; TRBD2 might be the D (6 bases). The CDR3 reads CSAGEEKTQYF. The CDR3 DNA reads TGCAGTGCTGGGGAGGAAAAGACCCAGTACTTC.